This paragraph reports one T cell receptor (beta chain). Using immunoSEQ multiplex PCR, the repertoire was profiled, and TCRdb retains in-frame clones only, with some absent. The sample has around 41,000 clones, 88% seen once. Patients were ineligible given autoimmune disease history or systemic immunosuppression. The CDR3 extends over 15 amino acids. CDR1 and CDR2 (germline): MNHEY, SMNVEV (reference sequence). Trimming took 7 bases from V and 2 from J; bases not matched to a gene: 7. The entry originates in a study of OX40 agonist ivuxolimab in advanced cancers. Study overall: Patients got intravenous ivuxolimab at 0.01 to 10 mg/kg every 2 weeks.

The sequencing here drew on CD4+ or CD8+ T cells sorted from blood, taken in a trial of the OX40 agonist ivuxolimab. V gene TRBV27 combines with J gene TRBJ1-1; 10 bases map to TRBD1. The origin of this receptor is an adult with an advanced solid tumor such as melanoma, head and neck, liver or kidney cancer. The CDR3 is CASTMTGGFNTEAFF. The CDR3, as DNA: TGTGCCAGCACTATGACAGGGGGCTTCAACACTGAAGCTTTCTTT.